Below are 11 T cell receptor beta chains sequenced from a single sample in a study of regulatory T cells in long-lasting Graves disease. Libraries of TCR beta came from iRepertoire HTBI primers plus Arm-PCR of CDR3 regions. TCRdb fed the multiplex PCR reads into MiXCR, producing one record per CDR3 protein. The repertoire holds about 350,000 distinct CDR3 sequences, with 16% as singletons. Documented time point: newly diagnosed GD, antithyroid drugs for less than 3 months. Researchers made the TCR library from RNA that was extracted from PBMCs. These data were likewise used in another study, on T cells in Graves' hyperthyroidism and ophthalmopathy.

The sequencing here drew on peripheral blood mononuclear cells (PBMCs), taken at new diagnosis, from a patient treated with antithyroid drugs. These receptors were collected from a woman aged 18-35 years with Graves disease.

Many counts were recorded for this clonotype. The rearrangement links TRBV5-1 to TRBJ1-1, with D perhaps matching TRBD1 (5 bases). The CDR3 runs 15 residues. V was clipped by 0 bases and J by 4 bases, with 13 bases between them. Germline CDR1 is SGHRS and CDR2 is YFSETQ. Written as DNA, the CDR3 is TGCGCCAGCAGCTTGGGTAGTTTCGGGGGCACTGAAGCTTTCTTT. The encoded protein is CASSLGSFGGTEAFF.

The rearrangement links TRBV12-5 to TRBJ1-2, with TRBD1 matching over 10 bases. The ends lost 5 bases at V and 7 bases at J; junction bases unmatched: 4. The CDR3 totals 13 residues. Per germline, CDR1 LGHNT and CDR2 FRNRAP. The DNA for the CDR3 is TGTGCTAGTGGTGTGACAGGGGGCTCTGGCTACACCTTC. It encodes CASGVTGGSGYTF.

There are many counts of this clonotype. The chain joins TRBV5-1 to TRBJ1-1, with D possibly being TRBD1 (5 bases). The germline V gene encodes CDR1 SGHRS and CDR2 YFSETQ. The CDR3 consists of 15 residues. Between the trimmed V and J ends, which lost 4 bases and 1 base, there was a span of 14 bases. The CDR3 region has the DNA TGCGCCAGCAGCGCCTCAGGGACGGCGAACACTGAAGCTTTCTTT. Its translation is CASSASGTANTEAFF.

This clonotype has ten or more counts. The genes are TRBV6-1 and TRBJ2-3, with 8 bases aligning to TRBD1. The CDR3 is 13 residues long. Trimming removed 8 bases from V and 5 bases from J; junction bases left unmatched: 6. Germline V gene lookup returns CDR1 MNHNS and CDR2 SASEGT. CDR3: CASHSGGGDTQYF. As DNA, the CDR3 is TGTGCCAGCCATTCAGGGGGCGGAGATACGCAGTATTTT.

Many counts were recorded for this clonotype. The chain links TRBV5-5 to TRBJ1-2; 9 positions match TRBD1. The CDR3 sequence is 15 residues long. The V and J ends lost 0 bases and 7 bases, in that order; junction bases with no gene match: 7. Germline values: CDR1 SGHKS, CDR2 YYEKEE (reference sequence). The CDR3 protein is CASSLATGGFGGYTF. The CDR3 nucleotides read TGTGCCAGCAGCTTGGCGACAGGGGGATTTGGTGGCTACACCTTC.

This clonotype was picked up many times. For the CDR3, the DNA is TGTGCCAGCAGTGAAGTCGGGGATACCGGGGAGCTGTTTTTT. Its translation: CASSEVGDTGELFF. This chain joins TRBV2 and TRBJ2-2; D perhaps matches TRBD2 (5 bases). CDR1 and CDR2 from the germline V gene are SNHLY and FYNNEI. The CDR3 contains 14 residues. V dropped 1 base and J dropped 5 bases, with 8 bases sitting between them.

This clonotype was observed at least ten times. This chain uses TRBV20-1 with TRBJ2-2; 11 bases line up with TRBD2. The ends lost 6 bases at V and 4 bases at J; junction bases unmatched: 7. Germline assignment: CDR1 DFQATT and CDR2 SNEGSKA (reference sequence). The CDR3 is made up of 15 amino acids. In DNA form, the CDR3 reads TGCAGTGCGAAAGGGACTAGCGGCTTCACCGGGGAGCTGTTTTTT. It is translated as CSAKGTSGFTGELFF.

This clonotype was counted at least ten times. The DNA of the CDR3 is TGTGCCAGCAGCATACAGGGGGCCCGCGTCTATGGCTACACCTTC. It encodes CASSIQGARVYGYTF. V gene TRBV3-1 combines with J gene TRBJ1-2; 9 positions match TRBD1. The V gene end was trimmed by 5 bases and the J gene end by 4 bases; junction bases not matched to a gene: 8. The CDR3 has 15 residues. Germline V gene sequence: CDR1 LGHDT, CDR2 YNNKEL (reference sequence).

This clonotype was observed at least ten times. The CDR3 coding sequence is TGTGCCAGCAGCGTAGTAACGGATCTTAGCACAGATACGCAGTATTTT. Translation: CASSVVTDLSTDTQYF. The chain carries TRBV9 and TRBJ2-3; no reliable D call. Germline values: CDR1 SGDLS, CDR2 YYNGEE. The V and J ends lost 0 bases and 0 bases respectively, with 11 bases between them. CDR3 length: 16 amino acids.

This sequence joins TRBV2 and TRBJ1-3; TRBD1 agrees at 11 bases. The CDR3 covers 16 residues. The V gene end was trimmed by 5 bases and the J gene end by 3 bases; junction bases not matched to a gene: 6. CDR1 SNHLY and CDR2 FYNNEI come from the germline V gene. The CDR3 DNA is TGTGCCAGCAGTTTGTCCGGGACAGGGGGTGGAAACACCATATATTTT. This translates into CASSLSGTGGGNTIYF.

Ten or more counts support this clonotype. The gene calls are TRBV18 and TRBJ2-5, with no clear D. Trimming cost V 5 bases and J 3 bases, with 4 bases left between them. The CDR3 length is 11 residues. Germline V lookup: CDR1 KGHSH, CDR2 LQKENI. CDR3 bases: TGTGCCAGCTCAGACAAAGAGACCCAGTACTTC. It encodes CASSDKETQYF.